The T cell receptor beta chain described here comes from a study of cytomegalovirus exposure and HLA in healthy donors. Study-wide points: In an earlier analysis, about 90% or about 30%: the productive usage of most TCR beta V segments.

It was with 60 Vbeta and 13 Jbeta primers that the PCR ran. The data were produced by immunoSEQ multiplex PCR, yet TCRdb's version contains in-frame clones alone and is incomplete. Of around 150,000 clones listed, around two thirds are singletons. On this clone itself: Antigen: not known.

Sequenced input: PBMCs. This clonotype was obtained from a man over 45 in good health and CMV-seronegative.

The CDR3 coding sequence is TGTGCCAGCAGTGAAGCGAAGGTGGCGGGGGGGCCGAGGGTTGAGACCCAGTACTTC. Amino acid sequence: CASSEAKVAGGPRVETQYF. The rearrangement uses TRBV2 and TRBJ2-5; 9 nucleotides agree with TRBD2. Germline CDR1 and CDR2: SNHLY and FYNNEI. With V trimmed by 0 bases and J by 5 bases, 16 bases remained unmatched. The CDR3 consists of 19 residues. Full variable domain (rest looked up from reference TRBV2 and TRBJ2-5): EPEVTQTPSHQVTQMGQEVILRCVPISNHLYFYWYRQILGQKVEFLVSFYNNEISEKSEIFDDQFSVERPDGSNFTLKIRSTKLEDSAMYFCASSEAKVAGGPRVETQYFGPGTRLLVL.